This is a list of T cell receptor beta chains from one sample in a study of blood T cells in healthy people across ages. TCRdb itself ran the 5' RACE reads through MiXCR, one entry per CDR3 protein. The data show about 650,000 distinct CDR3 sequences, approximately 29% seen once. The sequencing sample was made of blood. These receptor sequences come from a woman aged 80 or over in good health. CDR3s include the opening cysteine and the closing phenylalanine or tryptophan. A D gene is named only where the DNA matches it firmly. The size of a clone is reported for some rows only, either as once, few or many, or as a class for expanded clones.

clone size	V gene	D gene	J gene	CDR3 length	CDR3 protein	CDR3 DNA
many	TRBV6-1	TRBD2	TRBJ2-1	15	CASSEELAVVDEQFF	TGTGCCAGCAGTGAAGAACTAGCGGTGGTTGATGAGCAGTTCTTC
.	TRBV4-1	.	TRBJ1-2	14	CASSQVVINYGYTF	TGCGCCAGCAGCCAAGTAGTAATCAACTATGGCTACACCTTC
many	TRBV27	.	TRBJ2-5	17	CASSSQTGVVIGETQYF	TGTGCCAGCAGTTCACAGACCGGGGTCGTTATCGGAGAGACCCAGTACTTC
many	TRBV3-1	.	TRBJ2-5	14	CASSRAGGEETQYF	TGTGCCAGCAGCCGAGCAGGGGGGGAAGAGACCCAGTACTTC
.	TRBV27	.	TRBJ2-1	13	CASSLLGPNEQFF	TGTGCCAGCAGTTTATTGGGTCCCAATGAGCAGTTCTTC
.	TRBV12-3/TRBV12-4	.	TRBJ2-3	14	CASSPGGRVDTQYF	TGTGCCAGCAGTCCCGGAGGGCGGGTAGATACGCAGTATTTT
many	TRBV12-5	.	TRBJ2-3	16	CASGLGTGLSTDTQYF	TGTGCTAGTGGTTTGGGTACGGGGTTGAGCACAGATACGCAGTATTTT
many	TRBV4-2	.	TRBJ1-4	14	CASSPDATNEKLFF	TGTGCCAGCAGCCCGGACGCAACTAATGAAAAACTGTTTTTT
many	TRBV29-1	.	TRBJ2-1	12	CSAGRNFNEQFF	TGCAGCGCGGGACGGAATTTCAATGAGCAGTTCTTC
many	TRBV7-9	TRBD1	TRBJ2-1	16	CASSPGSTGAVDEQFF	TGTGCCAGCAGTCCTGGGAGCACAGGGGCGGTCGATGAGCAGTTCTTC
few	TRBV5-6	.	TRBJ1-5	19	CASSLAGDGVFTRDQPQHF	TGTGCCAGCAGCTTGGCCGGGGACGGTGTATTTACTCGGGATCAGCCCCAGCATTTT
few	TRBV7-9	.	TRBJ1-1	13	CASSLPQTDEAFF	TGTGCCAGCAGCCTCCCACAGACGGACGAGGCTTTCTTT
few	TRBV5-1	TRBD1	TRBJ1-1	15	CASSSRTGSNTEAFF	TGCGCCAGCAGCTCCCGGACAGGGTCGAACACTGAAGCTTTCTTT
.	TRBV19	.	TRBJ1-4	16	CASSGLGRNIREKLFF	TGTGCCAGTAGTGGCCTCGGGAGAAATATCCGGGAAAAACTGTTTTTT
many	TRBV3-1	TRBD2	TRBJ2-1	19	CASSQGGTSVLISYNEQFF	TGTGCCAGCAGCCAAGGCGGGACTAGCGTTTTGATCTCCTACAATGAGCAGTTCTTC
.	TRBV6-6	.	TRBJ1-4	16	CASSYSSRGGEEKLFF	TGTGCCAGCAGTTACTCGAGTAGGGGAGGGGAGGAAAAACTGTTTTTT
many	TRBV5-5	.	TRBJ1-2	15	CASSLVPDENYGYTF	TGTGCCAGCAGCTTGGTGCCAGACGAAAACTATGGCTACACCTTC
many	TRBV20-1	.	TRBJ2-5	10	CSAGWGTQYF	TGCAGTGCGGGGTGGGGGACCCAGTACTTC
many	TRBV12-3/TRBV12-4	.	TRBJ1-2	15	CASSPPIPLAWGYTF	TGTGCCAGCAGTCCCCCAATACCCCTTGCGTGGGGCTACACCTTC
many	TRBV18	.	TRBJ1-1	13	CASSPQGDTEAFF	TGTGCCAGCTCACCCCAGGGCGACACTGAAGCTTTCTTT
many	TRBV6-6	.	TRBJ2-1	15	CASSYFGQAEDEQFF	TGTGCCAGCAGTTACTTCGGGCAGGCAGAGGATGAGCAGTTCTTC
many	TRBV4-2	.	TRBJ1-6	14	CASSVGQLDSPLHF	TGTGCCAGCAGCGTCGGACAGTTGGATTCACCCCTCCACTTT
many	TRBV7-8	TRBD1	TRBJ2-3	16	CASSLGTGLSTDTQYF	TGTGCCAGCAGCTTAGGGACAGGCCTAAGCACAGATACGCAGTATTTT
many	TRBV30	TRBD1	TRBJ1-2	13	CAWRGQGNYGYTF	TGTGCCTGGAGGGGACAGGGAAACTATGGCTACACCTTC
.	TRBV7-2	.	TRBJ2-7	14	CASNSPGRRGEQYF	TGTGCCAGCAACTCGCCGGGACGGCGGGGCGAGCAGTACTTC
many	TRBV7-2	.	TRBJ1-2	12	CASSLDLVGYTF	TGTGCCAGCAGCTTAGATCTGGTTGGCTACACCTTC
many	TRBV13	TRBD1	TRBJ2-1	12	CASSRDRFEQFF	TGTGCCAGCAGCCGGGACAGGTTTGAGCAGTTCTTC
many	TRBV9	.	TRBJ2-3	14	CASQRGPSTDTQYF	TGTGCCAGCCAACGGGGACCTAGCACAGATACGCAGTATTTT
.	TRBV9	.	TRBJ2-2	12	CASSVGVGERFF	TGTGCCAGCAGCGTAGGGGTCGGGGAGCGGTTTTTT
.	TRBV28	.	TRBJ2-7	12	CASSFHPYEQYF	TGTGCCAGCAGTTTTCATCCGTACGAGCAGTACTTC
many	TRBV4-1	.	TRBJ2-1	17	CASSQARTANKNNEQFF	TGCGCCAGCAGCCAAGCCAGGACAGCGAATAAAAACAATGAGCAGTTCTTC
few	TRBV4-2	.	TRBJ2-7	17	CASSQEARDYRSYEQYF	TGTGCCAGCAGCCAAGAAGCGAGAGACTATCGCTCCTACGAGCAGTACTTC
few	TRBV4-2	TRBD1	TRBJ1-1	16	CASSQDGQGMNTEAFF	TGTGCCAGCAGCCAAGACGGACAGGGCATGAACACTGAAGCTTTCTTT
many	TRBV12-3/TRBV12-4	TRBD1	TRBJ2-7	15	CASSFRTGDTTEQYF	TGTGCCAGCAGTTTCAGAACAGGGGATACCACAGAGCAGTACTTC
.	TRBV3-1	.	TRBJ1-6	16	CASSQDTGGYNSPLHF	TGTGCCAGCAGCCAGGACACCGGGGGATATAATTCACCCCTCCACTTT
.	TRBV9	.	TRBJ1-6	14	CASSARQDNSPLHF	TGTGCCAGCAGCGCCCGACAGGATAATTCACCCCTCCACTTT
many	TRBV11-3	.	TRBJ2-7	15	CASSSSARGTHEQYF	TGTGCCAGCAGCTCCTCCGCGAGGGGAACTCACGAGCAGTACTTC
.	TRBV9	TRBD1	TRBJ1-1	16	CASSAGDRALGTEAFF	TGTGCCAGCAGCGCCGGCGACAGGGCCCTCGGAACTGAAGCTTTCTTT
few	TRBV7-2	TRBD2	TRBJ2-4	14	CASSLARSSGGEYF	TGTGCCAGCAGCTTAGCGCGGTCTAGCGGGGGGGAGTACTTC
.	TRBV2	.	TRBJ1-1	14	CASSAREGLTEAFF	TGTGCCAGCAGTGCTCGGGAGGGGCTTACTGAAGCTTTCTTT
few	TRBV11-2	TRBD1	TRBJ1-1	15	CASSIAGGEGTEAFF	TGTGCCAGCAGCATAGCAGGGGGCGAGGGGACTGAAGCTTTCTTT
many	TRBV20-1	TRBD1	TRBJ1-6	14	CSVRDRSLYSPLHF	TGCAGTGTCCGGGACAGGTCCCTCTATTCACCCCTCCACTTT